The 12 T cell receptor beta chains below come from one sample, sequenced in a study of blood T cell repertoires in COVID-19. Measured with immunoSEQ multiplex PCR; TCRdb has only the in-frame clones, and not every one. The table lists under 300,000 clones, 82% of them singletons, with around 12% in the top ten. The source material was peripheral blood. The receptors derive from a woman aged 55-70 years with active or convalescent COVID-19.

V gene TRBV10-3 combines with J gene TRBJ2-1; 13 bases align to TRBD2. Per germline, CDR1 ENHRY and CDR2 SYGVKD. Germline trimming cut 8 bases from V and 13 bases from J; bases unmatched to any gene: 8. The CDR3 contains 13 residues. CDR3 amino acids: CAISMGLAGRQFF. The CDR3 bases are TGTGCCATCTCCATGGGACTAGCGGGGCGTCAGTTCTTC.

This rearrangement joins TRBV7-9 to TRBJ2-1; TRBD1 aligns across 12 bases. CDR3 size: 16 residues. The V and J ends lost 1 base and 4 bases, in that order; junction bases with no gene match: 2. Germline values: CDR1 SEHNR, CDR2 FQNEAQ (reference sequence). CDR3 residues: CASSLGDRGRYNEQFF. Here the CDR3 DNA reads TGTGCCAGCAGCTTAGGGGACAGGGGGCGATACAATGAGCAGTTCTTC.

V gene TRBV3-1 (or the pseudogene TRBV3-2) combines with J gene TRBJ1-6; 9 nucleotides align to TRBD1. This CDR3 has 19 residues. From germline, CDR1 is LGHDT and CDR2 YNNKEL (reference sequence). J gave up 2 bases and V 0 bases, and 8 bases lay outside the gene matches. CDR3 sequence (DNA): TGTGCCAGCAGCCAAGATTGGGGGACAGGGCCCCCCTATAATTCACCCCTCCACTTT. Its protein is CASSQDWGTGPPYNSPLHF.

The chain uses TRBV19 and TRBJ2-7, with 8 bases aligning to TRBD1. CDR1 is LNHDA and CDR2 is SQIVND in the germline V gene (reference sequence). V shed 3 bases and J 7 bases; nucleotides not matched to a gene: 8. CDR3 length: 14 residues. The DNA for the CDR3 is TGTGCCAGTAGTATTCAGGGGGCAAACTCGGAGCAGTACTTC. Its protein product is CASSIQGANSEQYF.

In its sample, this clone was seen a few times. The rearrangement uses TRBV5-5 and TRBJ1-4; a weak D match, TRBD1 (5 bases). Germline CDR1 and CDR2: SGHKS and YYEKEE (reference sequence). This CDR3 region has 16 residues. Trimming took off 4 bases at V and 6 bases at J, with 19 bases between the two ends. DNA for the CDR3: TGTGCCAGCAGCCCCCAAGCAGGGATCACATATGAAAAACTGTTTTTT. Translation gives CASSPQAGITYEKLFF.

The chain carries TRBV5-1 and TRBJ1-3, with D possibly TRBD1 on 5 matching bases. Germline CDR1 SGHRS, CDR2 YFSETQ. There are 16 residues in the CDR3. V was trimmed by 4 bases and J by 0 bases, leaving 14 bases between them. In DNA, the CDR3 is TGCGCCAGCAGCCGTCAGACGGGGGGCTCTGGAAACACCATATATTTT. Translating it yields CASSRQTGGSGNTIYF. Using reference TRBV5-1 and TRBJ1-3 for the parts outside the CDR3, the full variable domain is KAGVTQTPRYLIKTRGQQVTLSCSPISGHRSVSWYQQTPGQGLQFLFEYFSETQRNKGNFPGRFSGRQFSNSRSEMNVSTLELGDSALYLCASSRQTGGSGNTIYFGEGSWLTVV.

This clone was counted only a few times. The J gene is TRBJ2-7, the V gene TRBV7-9; 10 positions match TRBD2. Trimming removed 3 bases from V and 5 bases from J; junction bases left unmatched: 1. This CDR3 spans 13 amino acids. From germline, CDR1 is SEHNR and CDR2 FQNEAQ (reference sequence). CDR3: CASSLTSGHEQYF. The DNA of the CDR3 is TGTGCCAGCAGCTTGACTAGCGGGCACGAGCAGTACTTC.

This rearrangement joins TRBV7-3 to TRBJ2-5; the match to TRBD1 covers 7 bases. The V segment lost 5 bases and the J segment 4 bases; nucleotides outside the gene matches: 4. This CDR3 comprises 13 residues. Germline V gene lookup returns CDR1 SGHTA and CDR2 FQGTGA. The CDR3 loop reads CASSPTGLETQYF. In DNA form, the CDR3 reads TGTGCCAGCAGCCCGACAGGGCTAGAGACCCAGTACTTC.

This sequence joins TRBV9 and TRBJ2-2, with 8 bases that match TRBD2. From germline, CDR1 is SGDLS and CDR2 YYNGEE. J was trimmed by 6 bases and V by 3 bases; bases with no gene match: 1. The CDR3 extends over 13 amino acids. The DNA of the CDR3 is TGTGCCAGCAGCGCGGGGGGGGCCGGGGAGCTGTTTTTT. Translation: CASSAGGAGELFF. Together with reference TRBV9 and TRBJ2-2, the CDR3 gives the full variable domain: DSGVTQTPKHLITATGQRVTLRCSPRSGDLSVYWYQQSLDQGLQFLIQYYNGEERAKGNILERFSAQQFPDLHSELNLSSLELGDSALYFCASSAGGAGELFFGEGSRLTVL.

A single count supports this clone. This chain joins TRBV7-2 and TRBJ1-2; 11 bases line up with TRBD1. The CDR3 spans 17 residues. Looked up from germline, CDR1 is SGHTA and CDR2 is FQGNSA. The junction had 11 bases not matched to a gene; V was cut back by 0 bases and J by 8 bases. CDR3 nucleotide sequence: TGTGCCAGCAGCTTAGCCCCCAGGGGGACAGGGGGAGGAGGCTACACCTTC. Its translation is CASSLAPRGTGGGGYTF.

The gene calls are TRBV19 and TRBJ2-4, with D perhaps matching TRBD2 (6 bases). V was trimmed by 1 base and J by 8 bases, leaving 18 bases between them. Germline V CDR1 and CDR2: LNHDA, SQIVND (reference sequence). The CDR3 is 16 amino acids. CDR3 sequence reads: CASSIAVFPPGDIQYF. CDR3 bases: TGTGCCAGTAGTATAGCGGTGTTCCCTCCGGGAGACATTCAGTACTTC. Full variable domain (missing parts from reference TRBV19 and TRBJ2-4): DGGITQSPKYLFRKEGQNVTLSCEQNLNHDAMYWYRQDPGQGLRLIYYSQIVNDFQKGDIAEGYSVSREKKESFPLTVTSAQKNPTAFYLCASSIAVFPPGDIQYFGAGTRLSVL.

V is TRBV5-1 and J is TRBJ1-1; possibly TRBD1 for D (5 bases). The V gene lost 5 bases and the J gene lost 1 base, with 12 bases spanning the gap. The CDR3 has 14 residues. CDR1 SGHRS and CDR2 YFSETQ come from the germline V gene. The CDR3 protein is CASRGGPTNTEAFF. The CDR3 bases are TGCGCCAGCAGGGGGGGACCAACGAACACTGAAGCTTTCTTT.